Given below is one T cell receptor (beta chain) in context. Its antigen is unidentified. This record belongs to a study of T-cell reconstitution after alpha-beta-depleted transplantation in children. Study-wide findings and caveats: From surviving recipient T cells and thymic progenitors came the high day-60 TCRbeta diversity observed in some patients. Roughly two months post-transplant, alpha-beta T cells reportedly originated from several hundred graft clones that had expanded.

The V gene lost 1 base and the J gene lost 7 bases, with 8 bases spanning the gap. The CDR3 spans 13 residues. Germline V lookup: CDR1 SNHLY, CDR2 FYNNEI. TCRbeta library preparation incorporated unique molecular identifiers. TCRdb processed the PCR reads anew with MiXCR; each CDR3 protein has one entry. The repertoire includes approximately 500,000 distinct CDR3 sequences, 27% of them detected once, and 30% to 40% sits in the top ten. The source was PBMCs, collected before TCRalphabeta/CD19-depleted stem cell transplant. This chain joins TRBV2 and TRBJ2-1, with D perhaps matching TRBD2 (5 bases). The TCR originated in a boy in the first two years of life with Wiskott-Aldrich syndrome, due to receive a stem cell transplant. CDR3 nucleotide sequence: TGTGCCAGCAGTGAAGAACTAGTTAATGAGCAGTTCTTC. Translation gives CASSEELVNEQFF. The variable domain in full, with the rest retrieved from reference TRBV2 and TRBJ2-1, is EPEVTQTPSHQVTQMGQEVILRCVPISNHLYFYWYRQILGQKVEFLVSFYNNEISEKSEIFDDQFSVERPDGSNFTLKIRSTKLEDSAMYFCASSEELVNEQFFGPGTRLTVL.